This T cell receptor beta chain was captured in a study of T-cell memory formation after mild COVID-19 (dated by TCRdb to the early 2020s). About the investigation overall: TCR sequence clusters from the two donors were largely donor specific. The cohort comprised two young, previously healthy adult volunteers, one female and one male. In a couple of donors, T-cell clones that expanded and contracted after mild COVID-19 were followed by sequencing TCRalpha and TCRbeta repertoires longitudinally.

Reads for this sample came from an Illumina NovaSeq 6000. Using 5'RACE with constant-segment primers, TCRalpha and TCRbeta cDNA libraries were constructed, with sample barcodes and unique molecular identifiers added in the process. Trizol reagent was used to extract RNA from every sample. Library amplification was performed in two PCR steps, and a second sample barcode and Illumina TruSeq adapters were introduced in the second step. Libraries were sequenced on an Illumina NovaSeq with 2 x 150 bp paired-end reads. The paper's processing steps were these. With migec v1.2.7, reads were demultiplexed and then collapsed into UMI-guided consensus sequences. Using mixcr v2.1.11, UMI consensuses were aligned to TRA and TRB V and J templates and then assembled into clonotypes. Expanded or contracted clonotypes were those called significant by both edgeR and NoisET, with noise models trained on biological replicates. edgeR calls used a false discovery rate-adjusted p below 0.01 and a log2 fold-change threshold of 1. As an exploratory analysis of dynamics, max-normalized trajectories of the 1000 most abundant clonotypes were examined with PCA combined with hierarchical clustering. Each responding clone was given a CD4 or CD8 phenotype based on the CD4+ and CD8+ repertoires, which had been sequenced separately. TCRdb cleaned the public reads at Q25 with fastp, built clones with MiXCR and kept in-frame beta chains. Identical CDR3 protein sequences are pooled into one entry, listed with their most common genes and DNA. What appears here as the V and J calls and clone size reflects TCRdb's work, not the paper's. Across this sample there are roughly 280,000 distinct CDR3 sequences, with roughly 16% seen only once. The top ten hold 20% to 25% of the sample.

On this clonotype: This receptor's antigen is unknown. One base away there is no much larger clone; base qualities are not given.

What the research found in general, with its limitations: Contracting CD4+ clones turned up mainly in the CM and EM memory subsets, whereas EMRA was where CD8+ clones were enriched. Some responding clones were detected in pre-infection memory, suggesting pre-existing cross-reactive memory T cells joined the SARS-CoV-2 response. The study covered only a couple of mild cases, and larger cohorts including severe cases with pre-infection samples were considered necessary. From day 15 to 85, contracting clones showed balanced CD4/CD8 phenotypes, whereas a second wave of clones that expanded from day 15 to 37 leaned towards CD4+. The second-wave clones that peaked on day 37 were not confirmed to be SARS-CoV-2 specific.

CDR1 is given as MNHEY and CDR2 as SVGEGT, both from the germline V gene. The CDR3 numbers 15 residues from cysteine through phenylalanine. Only CDR3 DNA remains: 45 bases, in frame from the first base. Cut back by 4 bases and 1 base, the V and J ends lie 12 bases apart. Ficoll-Paque density gradient centrifugation was used to isolate PBMCs. The receptor's source is a young man who had mild COVID-19 (a few samples of this study predate the infection). The sample titles of this study are shuffled in the database, so cell type and time point are left out; the donor was told from shared clones. The V and J segments used are TRBV6-2 or TRBV6-3 and TRBJ2-3; 6 matching bases give a weak D call of TRBD2. Material: PBMCs or a T cell subset sorted from them (not recorded which). The CDR3 protein sequence reads: CASSSLASGTDTQYF. In nucleotide form, the sequence is TGTGCCAGCAGTTCCCTGGCTAGCGGCACAGATACGCAGTATTTT.